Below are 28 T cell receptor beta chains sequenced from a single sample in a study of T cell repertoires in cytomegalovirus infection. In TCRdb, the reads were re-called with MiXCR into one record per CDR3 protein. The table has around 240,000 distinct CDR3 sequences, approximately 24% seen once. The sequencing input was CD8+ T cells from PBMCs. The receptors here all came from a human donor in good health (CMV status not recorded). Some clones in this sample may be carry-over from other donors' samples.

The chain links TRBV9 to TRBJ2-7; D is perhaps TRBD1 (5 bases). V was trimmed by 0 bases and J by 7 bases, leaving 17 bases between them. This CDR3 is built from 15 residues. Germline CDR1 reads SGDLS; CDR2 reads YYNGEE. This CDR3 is CASSVAGSDKVEQYF. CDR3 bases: TGTGCCAGCAGCGTAGCAGGGTCGGATAAGGTTGAGCAGTACTTC.

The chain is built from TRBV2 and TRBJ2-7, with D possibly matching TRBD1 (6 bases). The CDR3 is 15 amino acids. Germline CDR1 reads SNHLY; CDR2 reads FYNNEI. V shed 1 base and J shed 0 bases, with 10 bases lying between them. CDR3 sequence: CASSEGAGDSYEQYF. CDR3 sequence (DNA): TGTGCCAGCAGTGAAGGGGCAGGGGACTCCTACGAGCAGTACTTC. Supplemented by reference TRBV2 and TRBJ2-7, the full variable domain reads EPEVTQTPSHQVTQMGQEVILRCVPISNHLYFYWYRQILGQKVEFLVSFYNNEISEKSEIFDDQFSVERPDGSNFTLKIRSTKLEDSAMYFCASSEGAGDSYEQYFGPGTRLTVT.

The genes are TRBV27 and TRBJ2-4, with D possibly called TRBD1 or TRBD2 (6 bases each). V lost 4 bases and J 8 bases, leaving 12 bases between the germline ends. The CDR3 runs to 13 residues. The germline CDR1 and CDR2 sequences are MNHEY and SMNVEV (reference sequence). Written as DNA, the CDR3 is TGTGCCAGCAGTTATGCAGGGGAGGACATTCAGTACTTC. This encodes CASSYAGEDIQYF.

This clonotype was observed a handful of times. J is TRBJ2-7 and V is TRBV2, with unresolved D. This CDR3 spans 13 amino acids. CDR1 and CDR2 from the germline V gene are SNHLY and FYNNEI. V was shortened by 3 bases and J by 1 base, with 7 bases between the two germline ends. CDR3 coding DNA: TGTGCCAGCAGTGATCAGAGATCCTACGAGCAGTACTTC. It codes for CASSDQRSYEQYF.

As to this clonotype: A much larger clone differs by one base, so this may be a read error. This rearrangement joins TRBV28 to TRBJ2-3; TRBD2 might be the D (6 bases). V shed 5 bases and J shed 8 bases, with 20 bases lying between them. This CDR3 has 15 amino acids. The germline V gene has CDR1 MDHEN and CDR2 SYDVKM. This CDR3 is CASSPENGSTGTQYF. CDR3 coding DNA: TGTGCCAGCAGTCCAGAAAACGGGAGCACGGGTACGCAGTATTTT.

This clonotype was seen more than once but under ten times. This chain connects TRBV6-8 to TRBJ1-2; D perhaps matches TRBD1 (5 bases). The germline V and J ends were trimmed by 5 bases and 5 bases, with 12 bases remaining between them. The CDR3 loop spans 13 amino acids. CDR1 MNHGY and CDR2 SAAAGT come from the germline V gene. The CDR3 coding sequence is TGTGCCAGCAGTCTCAGGGTATATTATGGCTACACCTTC. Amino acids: CASSLRVYYGYTF.

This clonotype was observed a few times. In DNA form, the CDR3 reads TGTGCCAGCAGCCCCGGACTAGCAGTGAGCGAGCAGTTCTTC. Protein sequence: CASSPGLAVSEQFF. The rearrangement uses TRBV7-9 and TRBJ2-1, with TRBD2 matching 8 bases. This CDR3 has 14 residues. With V trimmed by 5 bases and J by 10 bases, 10 bases remained unmatched. Per germline, CDR1 SEHNR and CDR2 FQNEAQ (reference sequence).

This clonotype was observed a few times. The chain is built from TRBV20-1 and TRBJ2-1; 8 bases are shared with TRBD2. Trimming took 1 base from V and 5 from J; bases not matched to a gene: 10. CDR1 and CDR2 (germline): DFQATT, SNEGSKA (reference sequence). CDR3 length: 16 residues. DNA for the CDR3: TGCAGTGCTAGAGCCCCCGGAGCGGGGGTCAACAATGAGCAGTTCTTC. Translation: CSARAPGAGVNNEQFF.

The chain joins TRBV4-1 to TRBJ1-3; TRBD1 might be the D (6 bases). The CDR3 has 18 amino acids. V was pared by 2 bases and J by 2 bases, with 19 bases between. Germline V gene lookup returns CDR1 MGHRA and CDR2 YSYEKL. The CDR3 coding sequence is TGCGCCAGCAGCCAACTACCCTTGGGGGCTCCGCCTGGAAACACCATATATTTT. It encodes CASSQLPLGAPPGNTIYF.

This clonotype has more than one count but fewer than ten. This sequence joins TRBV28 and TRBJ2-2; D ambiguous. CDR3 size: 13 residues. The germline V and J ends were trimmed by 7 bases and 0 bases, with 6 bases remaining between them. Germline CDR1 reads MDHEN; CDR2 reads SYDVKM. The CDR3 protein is CASTNSNTGELFF. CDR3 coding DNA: TGTGCCAGCACCAATTCGAACACCGGGGAGCTGTTTTTT.

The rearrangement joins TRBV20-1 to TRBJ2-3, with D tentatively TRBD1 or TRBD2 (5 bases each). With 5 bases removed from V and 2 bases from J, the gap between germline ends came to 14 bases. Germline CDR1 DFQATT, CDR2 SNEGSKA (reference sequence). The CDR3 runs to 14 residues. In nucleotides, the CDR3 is TGCAGTGCTCGGGACGTGGCTTCCACAGATACGCAGTATTTT. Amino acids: CSARDVASTDTQYF.

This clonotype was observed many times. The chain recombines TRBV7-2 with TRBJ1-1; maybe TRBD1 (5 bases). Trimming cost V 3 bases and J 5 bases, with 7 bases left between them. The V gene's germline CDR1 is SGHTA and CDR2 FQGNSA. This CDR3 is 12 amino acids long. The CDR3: CASSFWGTEAFF. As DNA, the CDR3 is TGTGCCAGCAGCTTCTGGGGGACTGAAGCTTTCTTT.

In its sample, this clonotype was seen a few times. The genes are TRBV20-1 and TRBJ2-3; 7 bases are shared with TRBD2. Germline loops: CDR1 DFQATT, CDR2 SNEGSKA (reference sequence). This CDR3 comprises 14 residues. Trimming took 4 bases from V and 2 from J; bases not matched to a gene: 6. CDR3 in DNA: TGCAGTGCTAACCGGGGGGAAATCACAGATACGCAGTATTTT. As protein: CSANRGEITDTQYF.

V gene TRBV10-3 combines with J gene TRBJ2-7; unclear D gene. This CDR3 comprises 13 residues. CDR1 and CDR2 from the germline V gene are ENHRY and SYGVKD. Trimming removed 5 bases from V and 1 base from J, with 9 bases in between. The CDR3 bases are TGTGCCATCAGTTGGACGGATTCCTACGAGCAGTACTTC. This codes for CAISWTDSYEQYF.

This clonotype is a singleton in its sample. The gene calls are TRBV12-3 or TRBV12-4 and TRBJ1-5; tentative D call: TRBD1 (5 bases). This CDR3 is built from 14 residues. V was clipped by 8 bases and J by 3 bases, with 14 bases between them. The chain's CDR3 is CASANLTVNQPQHF. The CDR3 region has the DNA TGTGCCAGCGCAAACCTGACAGTCAATCAGCCCCAGCATTTT.

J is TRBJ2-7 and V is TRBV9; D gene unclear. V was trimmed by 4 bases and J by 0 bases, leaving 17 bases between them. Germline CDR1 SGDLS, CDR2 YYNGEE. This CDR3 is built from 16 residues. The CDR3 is CASSPDPGVSSYEQYF. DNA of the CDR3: TGTGCCAGCAGCCCAGACCCTGGAGTTAGCTCCTACGAGCAGTACTTC.

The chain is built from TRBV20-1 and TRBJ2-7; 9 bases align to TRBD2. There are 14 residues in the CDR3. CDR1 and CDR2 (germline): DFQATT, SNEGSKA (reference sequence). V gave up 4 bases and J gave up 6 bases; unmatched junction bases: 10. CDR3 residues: CSAIAGATVGEQYF. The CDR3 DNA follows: TGCAGTGCTATAGCGGGAGCTACGGTGGGCGAGCAGTACTTC.

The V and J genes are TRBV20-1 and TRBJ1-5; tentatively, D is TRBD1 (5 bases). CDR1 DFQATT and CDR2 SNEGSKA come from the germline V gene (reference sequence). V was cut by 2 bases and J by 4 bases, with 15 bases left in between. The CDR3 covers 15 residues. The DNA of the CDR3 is TGCAGTGCTAGACCCCTGACGGGGGAGAATCAGCCCCAGCATTTT. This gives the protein CSARPLTGENQPQHF.

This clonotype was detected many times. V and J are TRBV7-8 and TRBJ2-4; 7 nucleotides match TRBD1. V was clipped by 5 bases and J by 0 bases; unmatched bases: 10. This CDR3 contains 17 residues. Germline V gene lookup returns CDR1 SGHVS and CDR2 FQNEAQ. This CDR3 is CASSPPGTAIAKNIQYF. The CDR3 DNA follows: TGTGCCAGCAGCCCTCCTGGGACAGCCATAGCCAAAAACATTCAGTACTTC.

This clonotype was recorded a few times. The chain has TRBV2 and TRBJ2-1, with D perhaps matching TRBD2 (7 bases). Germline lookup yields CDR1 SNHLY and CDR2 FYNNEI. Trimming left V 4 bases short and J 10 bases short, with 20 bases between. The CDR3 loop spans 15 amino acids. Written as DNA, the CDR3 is TGTGCCAGCAGTGGGGAGGCGGGGGCGTCATTCGAGCAGTTCTTC. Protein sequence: CASSGEAGASFEQFF.

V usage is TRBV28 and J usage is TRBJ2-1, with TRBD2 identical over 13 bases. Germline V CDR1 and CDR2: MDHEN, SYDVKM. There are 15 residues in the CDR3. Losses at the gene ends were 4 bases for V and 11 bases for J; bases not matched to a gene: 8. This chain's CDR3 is CASSSQTSGGLKQFF. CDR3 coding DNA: TGTGCCAGCAGTTCTCAGACTAGCGGGGGGTTGAAGCAGTTCTTC. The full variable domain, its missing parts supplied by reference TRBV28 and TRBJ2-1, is DVKVTQSSRYLVKRTGEKVFLECVQDMDHENMFWYRQDPGLGLRLIYFSYDVKMKEKGDIPEGYSVSREKKERFSLILESASTNQTSMYLCASSSQTSGGLKQFFGPGTRLTVL.

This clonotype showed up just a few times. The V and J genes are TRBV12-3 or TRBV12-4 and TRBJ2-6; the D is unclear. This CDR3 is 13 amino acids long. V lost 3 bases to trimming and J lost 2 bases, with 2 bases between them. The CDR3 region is CASSLAGANVLTF. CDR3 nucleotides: TGTGCCAGCAGTTTGGCTGGGGCCAACGTCCTGACTTTC.

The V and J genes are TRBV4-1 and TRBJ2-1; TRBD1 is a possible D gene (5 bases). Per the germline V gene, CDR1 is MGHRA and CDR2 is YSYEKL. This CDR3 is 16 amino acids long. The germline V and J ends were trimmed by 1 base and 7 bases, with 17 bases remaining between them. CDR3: CASSQARGGQMNEQFF. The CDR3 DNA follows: TGCGCCAGCAGCCAAGCTAGAGGCGGACAAATGAATGAGCAGTTCTTC.

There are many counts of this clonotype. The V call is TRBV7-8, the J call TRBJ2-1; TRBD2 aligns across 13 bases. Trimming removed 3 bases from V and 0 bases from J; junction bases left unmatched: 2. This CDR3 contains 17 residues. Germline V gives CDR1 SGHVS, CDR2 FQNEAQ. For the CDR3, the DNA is TGTGCCAGCAGCTTTTGGACTAGCGGGGGCTCCTACAATGAGCAGTTCTTC. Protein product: CASSFWTSGGSYNEQFF.

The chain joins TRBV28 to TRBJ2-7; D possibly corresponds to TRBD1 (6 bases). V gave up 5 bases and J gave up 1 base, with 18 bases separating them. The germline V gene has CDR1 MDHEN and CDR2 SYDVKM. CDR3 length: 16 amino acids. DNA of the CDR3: TGTGCCAGCAGTCCAGGACAGTCCGACCCTTCCTACGAGCAGTACTTC. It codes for CASSPGQSDPSYEQYF.

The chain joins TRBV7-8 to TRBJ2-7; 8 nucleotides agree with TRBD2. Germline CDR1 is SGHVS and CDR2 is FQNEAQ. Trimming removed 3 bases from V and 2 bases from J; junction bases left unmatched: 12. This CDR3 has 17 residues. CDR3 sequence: CASSFALSGDSPYEQYF. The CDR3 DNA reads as TGTGCCAGCAGCTTTGCCCTTAGCGGGGACTCACCCTACGAGCAGTACTTC.

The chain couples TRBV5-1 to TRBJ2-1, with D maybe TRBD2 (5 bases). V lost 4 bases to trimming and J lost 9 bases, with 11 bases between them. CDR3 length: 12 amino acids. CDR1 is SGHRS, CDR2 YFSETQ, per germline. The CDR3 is CASSPGETEQFF. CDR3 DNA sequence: TGCGCCAGCAGCCCTGGGGAGACTGAGCAGTTCTTC.

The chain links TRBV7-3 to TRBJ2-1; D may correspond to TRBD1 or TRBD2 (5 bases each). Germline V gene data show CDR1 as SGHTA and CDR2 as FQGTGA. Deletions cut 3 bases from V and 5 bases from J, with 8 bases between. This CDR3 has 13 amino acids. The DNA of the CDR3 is TGTGCCAGCAGCTTCGGGACCCACAATGAGCAGTTCTTC. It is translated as CASSFGTHNEQFF.